The 18 T cell receptor beta chains reported below all come from one sample, sequenced in a study of blood T cell repertoires in COVID-19. TCRdb's copy holds only in-frame clones and misses some; the assay was immunoSEQ multiplex PCR. In the table there are some 41,000 clones, 70% to 90% of which are singletons. Sample: peripheral blood. These receptor sequences come from a man in his forties with active COVID-19.

V usage is TRBV27 and J usage is TRBJ2-3; 7 bases are a match to TRBD1. V trimming: 3 bases; J trimming: 0 bases; junction bases outside the gene matches: 3. CDR3 length: 15 amino acids. Germline CDR1 is MNHEY and CDR2 is SMNVEV (reference sequence). The CDR3 bases are TGTGCCAGCAGTTTTGAGGGGGCGAGCACAGATACGCAGTATTTT. It is translated as CASSFEGASTDTQYF.

This rearrangement joins TRBV5-6 to TRBJ2-3, with D unresolved. Per the germline V gene, CDR1 is SGHDT and CDR2 is YYEEEE. This CDR3 comprises 15 residues. With 0 bases removed from V and 6 bases from J, the gap between germline ends came to 14 bases. The CDR3 coding sequence is TGTGCCAGCAGCTTGGACCCCGCATCGAGGGATACGCAGTATTTT. This sequence encodes CASSLDPASRDTQYF.

This chain uses TRBV4-1 with TRBJ1-1, with 9 bases that match TRBD1. This CDR3 spans 15 amino acids. Trimming at V came to 3 bases and at J to 3 bases, leaving 5 bases not matched to a gene. In germline, CDR1 is MGHRA, CDR2 YSYEKL. The CDR3 reads CASSHIQGADTEAFF. CDR3 in DNA: TGCGCCAGCAGCCATATACAGGGGGCGGACACTGAAGCTTTCTTT.

V gene TRBV9 combines with J gene TRBJ2-7, with D possibly matching TRBD1 (7 bases). V gave up 3 bases and J gave up 6 bases, with 22 bases separating them. Germline V gene lookup returns CDR1 SGDLS and CDR2 YYNGEE. The CDR3 has 16 amino acids. The CDR3, as DNA: TGTGCCAGCAGCGACGCGGGGCAGGGGGTGCTAAGCGAGCAGTACTTC. It specifies CASSDAGQGVLSEQYF.

The rearrangement links TRBV19 to TRBJ2-1, with TRBD1 as a possible D gene (5 bases). The germline gives CDR1 LNHDA, CDR2 SQIVND (reference sequence). The V end was cut by 3 bases, the J end by 8 bases, with 14 bases between. The length of the CDR3 is 14 residues. CDR3 DNA: TGTGCCAGTAGTATGATCGACAGCCAGGATGAGCAGTTCTTC. Residues: CASSMIDSQDEQFF.

The rearrangement uses TRBV30 and TRBJ1-1; the match to TRBD1 covers 12 bases. The CDR3 loop spans 18 amino acids. The V gene end was trimmed by 8 bases and the J gene end by 4 bases; junction bases not matched to a gene: 20. CDR1 GTSNPN and CDR2 SVGIG come from the germline V gene (reference sequence). CDR3 in amino acids: CAGLPPGQGAGRGTEAFF. The CDR3 DNA reads TGTGCCGGCCTCCCCCCGGGACAGGGGGCGGGAAGGGGCACTGAAGCTTTCTTT.

V gene TRBV7-2 combines with J gene TRBJ1-6; 7 nucleotides align to TRBD1. The V and J ends lost 6 bases and 9 bases, in that order; junction bases with no gene match: 8. The CDR3 length is 14 residues. Germline V gives CDR1 SGHTA, CDR2 FQGNSA. CDR3: CASRTGVVGSPLHF. Written as DNA, the CDR3 is TGTGCCAGCAGAACAGGGGTTGTGGGTTCACCCCTCCACTTT.

This chain joins TRBV7-2 and TRBJ2-7, with D possibly being TRBD2 (5 bases). Germline CDR1 reads SGHTA; CDR2 reads FQGNSA. The CDR3 is 15 amino acids. V lost 4 bases, J lost 1 base, and 14 bases lay in between. CDR3 sequence: CASSSKDRGSYEQYF. The CDR3 DNA reads TGTGCCAGCAGCTCGAAGGACCGAGGGTCCTACGAGCAGTACTTC.

The chain combines TRBV19 with TRBJ1-4, with TRBD1 as a possible D gene (5 bases). The CDR3 loop spans 15 amino acids. Deletions cut 4 bases from V and 0 bases from J, with 9 bases between. Germline CDR1 reads LNHDA; CDR2 reads SQIVND (reference sequence). The CDR3 region is CASSTQTATNEKLFF. The DNA of the CDR3 is TGTGCCAGTAGTACCCAGACAGCAACTAATGAAAAACTGTTTTTT.

The V and J genes are TRBV14 and TRBJ2-6; TRBD1 aligns across 12 bases. Losses at the gene ends were 4 bases for V and 5 bases for J; bases not matched to a gene: 3. The V gene's germline CDR1 is SGHDN and CDR2 FVKESK. The CDR3 is made up of 16 amino acids. The DNA for the CDR3 is TGTGCCAGCAGCCGAGGGACAGGGGGCTGGGCCAACGTCCTGACTTTC. Translation gives CASSRGTGGWANVLTF.

The chain combines TRBV2 with TRBJ1-5, with 11 bases that match TRBD1. Germline CDR1 and CDR2: SNHLY and FYNNEI. This CDR3 is built from 16 residues. The J segment lost 0 bases and the V segment lost 8 bases, leaving 6 bases of the junction unmatched. The CDR3 sequence: CASSGDRGGSNQPQHF. For the CDR3, the DNA is TGTGCCAGCTCCGGGGACAGGGGGGGTAGCAATCAGCCCCAGCATTTT. Supplemented by reference TRBV2 and TRBJ1-5, the full variable domain reads EPEVTQTPSHQVTQMGQEVILRCVPISNHLYFYWYRQILGQKVEFLVSFYNNEISEKSEIFDDQFSVERPDGSNFTLKIRSTKLEDSAMYFCASSGDRGGSNQPQHFGDGTRLSIL.

The chain has TRBV5-1 and TRBJ2-7; 8 nucleotides match TRBD1. V dropped 4 bases and J dropped 2; count of bases not matched to a gene: 11. Germline lookup yields CDR1 SGHRS and CDR2 YFSETQ. This CDR3 is 16 amino acids long. Here the CDR3 reads CASSTLAGGAPYEQYF. For the CDR3, the DNA is TGCGCCAGCAGCACCCTGGCAGGGGGCGCCCCCTACGAGCAGTACTTC.

The chain links TRBV13 to TRBJ2-2; D unresolved. The CDR3 extends over 17 amino acids. Germline loops: CDR1 PRHDT, CDR2 FYEKMQ (reference sequence). With 2 bases removed from V and 1 base from J, the gap between germline ends came to 14 bases. The CDR3 spells CASSLSLIQQNTGELFF. As DNA, the CDR3 is TGTGCCAGCAGCTTATCCTTAATCCAACAGAACACCGGGGAGCTGTTTTTT.

This clone was recorded once. The chain links TRBV9 to TRBJ1-1, with D perhaps TRBD1 (5 bases). Germline assignment: CDR1 SGDLS and CDR2 YYNGEE. This CDR3 has 15 residues. Trimming pared 4 bases from V and 0 bases from J, leaving 13 bases between. The CDR3 region is CASSPIAGLNTEAFF. CDR3 bases: TGTGCCAGCAGCCCCATCGCAGGGTTGAACACTGAAGCTTTCTTT.

Concerning this clone itself: Within the sample, other DNA sequences also encode this same CDR3. The V gene is TRBV5-1, the J gene TRBJ2-7, with D possibly matching TRBD2 (6 bases). The germline gives CDR1 SGHRS, CDR2 YFSETQ. This CDR3 region has 13 residues. The ends were cut back, 0 bases at V and 3 bases at J, with 7 bases in the middle. CDR3: CASSLGRDYEQYF. The CDR3 DNA follows: TGCGCCAGCAGCTTGGGGCGGGACTACGAGCAGTACTTC.

The chain links TRBV5-1 to TRBJ2-5, with D unclear. Germline V gene lookup returns CDR1 SGHRS and CDR2 YFSETQ. Trimming took off 1 base at V and 2 bases at J, with 6 bases between the two ends. The CDR3 sequence is 13 residues long. CDR3 in DNA: TGCGCCAGCAGCTTGTCCCCGCAAGAGACCCAGTACTTC. Its translation: CASSLSPQETQYF. Full variable domain (remainder filled in from reference TRBV5-1 and TRBJ2-5): KAGVTQTPRYLIKTRGQQVTLSCSPISGHRSVSWYQQTPGQGLQFLFEYFSETQRNKGNFPGRFSGRQFSNSRSEMNVSTLELGDSALYLCASSLSPQETQYFGPGTRLLVL.

In this sample, this clone turned up once. The CDR3 nucleotides are TGTGCCAGCAGCGGACAGGGAGCTAACTATGGCTACACCTTC. This translates into CASSGQGANYGYTF. The chain carries TRBV7-2 and TRBJ1-2; 8 nucleotides line up with TRBD1. Unmatched junction bases numbered 2, after V lost 5 bases and J lost 0 bases. Germline-derived CDR1 and CDR2 are SGHTA and FQGNSA. The length of the CDR3 is 14 residues.

The V and J genes are TRBV6-4 and TRBJ2-1; perhaps TRBD1 as D (6 bases). Germline V gives CDR1 MRHNA, CDR2 SNTAGT. The CDR3 is 13 amino acids. The germline V and J ends were trimmed by 6 bases and 4 bases, with 10 bases remaining between them. CDR3 protein: CASSADSYNEQFF. DNA for the CDR3: TGTGCCAGCAGCGCGGACAGTTACAATGAGCAGTTCTTC.